This T cell receptor (beta chain) appears in the sequencing data of a study of shared clonotypes between healthy human individuals. CD45RO-negative, CCR7-positively selected cells formed the naive CD8 fraction, excluding terminally differentiated effector memory CD45RA+ cells. Only in-frame clones appear in the TCRdb table, and some are missing; sequencing was by immunoSEQ multiplex PCR. The data hold about 2 million clones, with just under 95% observed a single time. There are 17 residues in the CDR3. Between the trimmed V and J ends, which lost 1 base and 2 bases, there was a span of 16 bases. CDR1 and CDR2 from the germline V gene are SGHNT and YENEEA.

What was sequenced was naive CD8+ T cells sorted from blood. V gene TRBV11-3 combines with J gene TRBJ2-3; perhaps D is TRBD1 or TRBD2 (6 bases each). This sequence was found in a man between 18 and 29 years old in good health. CDR3 region: CASSLGFWGAPTDTQYF. The CDR3 bases are TGTGCCAGCAGCTTAGGCTTCTGGGGGGCCCCCACAGATACGCAGTATTTT.